This record looks at one TCR beta chain sequence and its context. The target antigen is unknown. The trim removed 1 base at V and 3 bases at J, leaving 11 bases unmatched. CDR3 length equals 19 residues. Germline V CDR1 and CDR2: SGHDN, FVKESK. This specimen belongs to a study of shared clonotypes between healthy human individuals. Findings and caveats of the study: Blood was the only sampled material, and tissue repertoires likely differ.

The protocol was immunoSEQ multiplex PCR, while the TCRdb copy is restricted to in-frame clones and leaves out a portion. The sample comprises over a million clones, roughly 97% of which are singletons, and about 1% rests with the top ten. This TCR derives from a man younger than 40 in good health. V is TRBV14 and J is TRBJ2-5, with 13 bases matching TRBD2. The sample consisted of naive CD4+ T cells sorted from blood. Regarding subset: CD45RA+ positively selected. CDR3 nucleotides: TGTGCCAGCAGCCAAGGTGGAGTTTTTACTAGCGGGGGGGAAGAGACCCAGTACTTC. Its protein is CASSQGGVFTSGGEETQYF. The full variable domain, with the rest looked up from reference TRBV14 and TRBJ2-5, is EAGVTQFPSHSVIEKGQTVTLRCDPISGHDNLYWYRRVMGKEIKFLLHFVKESKQDESGMPNNRFLAERTGGTYSTLKVQPAELEDSGVYFCASSQGGVFTSGGEETQYFGPGTRLLVL.